The TCR beta chain under discussion was sequenced for a study of T cell responses to AZD1222 COVID-19 vaccine. Libraries were prepared by immunoSEQ multiplex PCR; TCRdb keeps only in-frame clonotypes and omits some of them. The profile shows some 110,000 clones, more than 75% of them singletons. Trimming removed 6 bases from V and 2 bases from J, with 7 bases in between. The germline gives CDR1 SEHNR, CDR2 FQNEAQ (reference sequence). The CDR3 is 12 amino acids. The chain recombines TRBV7-9 with TRBJ1-1; D gene ambiguous. The sample here was peripheral blood, taken 28 days after the second AZD1222 dose. The sequence was obtained from an adult who received the AZD1222 COVID-19 vaccine. CDR3 in DNA: TGTGCCAGCAGGCTACCTAACACTGAAGCTTTCTTT. Amino acids: CASRLPNTEAFF.